This T cell receptor beta chain was identified during a study of T cells in severe cutaneous drug reactions. On the study more broadly: Culprit drug assignment used the Naranjo algorithm and the ALDEN algorithm. The study, taken as a whole, reports: All seven CBZ-SJS/TEN blister samples shared a public TCRbeta CDR3 at mean roughly 13%.

TCR subtype-specific primers in iRepertoire multiplex PCR prepared libraries for bulk and single-cell sequencing. Roughly 85-500 ng of RNA per sample was bulk library input. TCRdb reprocessed the multiplex PCR reads and keeps a single row for each CDR3 protein, giving no DNA. The sample holds some 7,700 distinct CDR3 sequences. On this clonotype itself: Its specificity is not known.

CDR3 length: 15 residues. Germline lookup yields CDR1 MDHEN and CDR2 SYDVKM. The donors had carbamazepine-induced Stevens-Johnson syndrome or toxic epidermal necrolysis. This sequence was found in a human donor with a severe cutaneous adverse drug reaction. Sequencing used cells from a skin blister. This chain joins TRBV28 and TRBJ1-1; TCRdb designates TRBD1, a call that cannot be tested without DNA. CDR3 amino acids: CASSPYWDGDTEAFF.